These T cell receptor beta chains were read from a single sample in a study of CD8 T cells in Susac syndrome. Via MiXCR, TCRdb re-called the immunoSEQ multiplex PCR reads, giving one row per CDR3 protein. The top ten clones hold 0.15% to 0.2% of a sample with under 250,000 distinct CDR3 sequences, about 95% of them seen once. Sample: CD4+ T cells from PBMCs. The receptors shown here come from a human donor with Susac syndrome. Each CDR3 is given with its conserved first and last residue. Each record gives: clone size, V gene, J gene, D gene, CDR3 length, CDR3 DNA, CDR3 protein. A D gene is named only where the DNA matches it firmly. Expanded clones get a size class; other rows say once, few or many, or leave the size out.

>-|TRBV20-1|TRBJ1-1|-|13
TGCAGTGCCTCCCACCGGGGTTACACTGAAGCTTTCTTT
CSASHRGYTEAFF
>-|TRBV18|TRBJ2-3|-|12
TGTGCCAGCTCACCACAAGTAGCGGCGCAGTATTTT
CASSPQVAAQYF
>-|TRBV7-3|TRBJ2-1|-|14
TGTGCCAGCAGCGAGGACTCGGCCTACAATGAGCAGTTCTTC
CASSEDSAYNEQFF
>-|TRBV20-1|TRBJ2-5|TRBD1|13
TGCAGTGCTGGGACAGGGCAACAAGAGACCCAGTACTTC
CSAGTGQQETQYF
>-|TRBV6-1|TRBJ1-5|-|16
TGTGCCAGCAGAAGGGCAGGGCTCGAAGGCAATCAGCCCCAGCATTTT
CASRRAGLEGNQPQHF
>few|TRBV20-1|TRBJ1-1|-|11
TGCAGTGCTAGGGGGGACACTGAAGCTTTCTTT
CSARGDTEAFF
>-|TRBV7-2|TRBJ2-5|-|15
TGTGCCAGCAGCTTCGGAGGACAGTACCAAGAGACCCAGTACTTC
CASSFGGQYQETQYF
>-|TRBV20-1|TRBJ1-5|TRBD1|17
TGCAGTGCTAGAGCCGTACAGGGGGCTTTCAGCAATCAGCCCCAGCATTTT
CSARAVQGAFSNQPQHF
>-|TRBV12-5|TRBJ2-5|-|14
TGTGCTAGTGGTTCAGCGAGAAACCAAGAGACCCAGTACTTC
CASGSARNQETQYF
>few|TRBV18|TRBJ2-5|TRBD2|12
TGTGCCAGCACGGGACTAGCGGAGACCCAGTACTTC
CASTGLAETQYF
>-|TRBV4-1|TRBJ2-7|TRBD1|18
TGCGCCAGCAGCCAGGGGACAGGGCTGTCTACCACCCCCTACGAGCAGTACTTC
CASSQGTGLSTTPYEQYF
>-|TRBV12-3/TRBV12-4|TRBJ1-3|-|16
TGTGCCAGCAGTTTAGAGCGGGCCCTGGGGGGAAACACCATATATTTT
CASSLERALGGNTIYF
>-|TRBV20-1|TRBJ2-5|-|14
TGCAGTGCCAGATGGGGGAGCGATCAAGAGACCCAGTACTTC
CSARWGSDQETQYF
>-|TRBV29-1|TRBJ2-7|-|13
TGCAGCGCCCAAAGGGACGGCGCCTACGAGCAGTACTTC
CSAQRDGAYEQYF
>-|TRBV20-1|TRBJ1-1|-|11
TGCAGCGCTAGAGGGGAGGCTGAAGCTTTCTTT
CSARGEAEAFF
>-|TRBV12-3/TRBV12-4|TRBJ1-4|-|15
TGTGCCAGCCGACCACCCCGGGGCGGTAATGAAAAACTGTTTTTT
CASRPPRGGNEKLFF
>-|TRBV27|TRBJ1-5|TRBD1|14
TGTGCCAGCAGCTCAGGGACAGGTAATCAGCCCCAGCATTTT
CASSSGTGNQPQHF
>-|TRBV28|TRBJ1-1|-|14
TGTGCCAGCAGCCCGCCAGGGGCGAACACTGAAGCTTTCTTT
CASSPPGANTEAFF
>-|TRBV2|TRBJ1-6|-|13
TGTGCCACCAAAACAGGCAACAATTCACCCCTCCACTTT
CATKTGNNSPLHF
>-|TRBV5-6|TRBJ1-6|TRBD1|16
TGTGCCAGCAGTTCCACAGGGGGCCTAGGGGATTCACCCCTCCACTTT
CASSSTGGLGDSPLHF
>-|TRBV19|TRBJ2-3|-|15
TGTGCCAGTAGTATGTCGACAGGAAACTCAAATACGCAGTATTTT
CASSMSTGNSNTQYF
>-|TRBV7-3|TRBJ2-2|-|13
TGTGCCAGCAGCTCTACAAATACCGGGGAGCTGTTTTTT
CASSSTNTGELFF
>-|TRBV3-1|TRBJ1-1|-|15
TGTGCCAGCAGCCTGACGGGAGGGGAGAACACTGAAGCTTTCTTT
CASSLTGGENTEAFF
>few|TRBV6-1|TRBJ2-6|-|16
TGTGCCAGCAGCGCCGCGGGCTTCTCTGGGGCCAACGTCCTGACTTTC
CASSAAGFSGANVLTF
>-|TRBV29-1|TRBJ2-3|-|13
TGCAGCGGGAGACAGGGAGGAGGAGATACGCAGTATTTT
CSGRQGGGDTQYF
>-|TRBV20-1|TRBJ2-3|-|14
TGCAGTGCTCCGACAGGGAGGGGCACAGATACGCAGTATTTT
CSAPTGRGTDTQYF
>-|TRBV14|TRBJ1-1|-|13
TGTGCCAGCAGCCAAGGGCAGCACACTGAAGCTTTCTTT
CASSQGQHTEAFF
>-|TRBV20-1|TRBJ2-5|-|12
TGCAGTGCTAGTCCGTTAAGGGAGACCCAGTACTTC
CSASPLRETQYF
>-|TRBV7-2|TRBJ2-5|-|13
TGTGCTAGCAGCTCGGACAGCCAAGAGACCCAGTACTTC
CASSSDSQETQYF
>-|TRBV7-2|TRBJ2-1|-|15
TGTGCCAGCAGCTTAGCGTCATTATCCTACAATGAGCAGTTCTTC
CASSLASLSYNEQFF
>-|TRBV6-6|TRBJ1-6|-|14
TGTGCCAGCATCCTGGCTCTGCCCGGTTCACCCCTCCACTTT
CASILALPGSPLHF
>-|TRBV30|TRBJ1-2|-|15
TGTGCCTGGAGTAAATCGGGAGGCGGCGTCTATGGCTACACCTTC
CAWSKSGGGVYGYTF
>-|TRBV7-9|TRBJ2-5|-|15
TGTGCCAGCAGCCCGGCCCCGCCCAGGCAAGAGACCCAGTACTTC
CASSPAPPRQETQYF
>once|TRBV28|TRBJ1-5|-|13
TGTGCCAGCAGTACATCGATCAATCAGCCCCAGCATTTT
CASSTSINQPQHF
>-|TRBV29-1|TRBJ2-7|-|13
TGCAGCGTTGCTAGGACAGAAGCGTACGAGCAGTACTTC
CSVARTEAYEQYF
>-|TRBV7-2|TRBJ1-2|-|14
TGTGCCAGCAGCTTAAGGCAGGGGTACTATGGCTACACCTTC
CASSLRQGYYGYTF
>-|TRBV6-2/TRBV6-3|TRBJ1-1|-|11
TGTGCCAGCATCGAGAACACTGAAGCTTTCTTT
CASIENTEAFF
>-|TRBV10-3|TRBJ2-7|-|11
TGTGCCAGTCGCGGAATCGACGAGCAGTACTTC
CASRGIDEQYF
>-|TRBV3-1|TRBJ1-6|-|17
TGTGCCAGCAGCCAAGGGGGGCGCAGGGCTCGAAATTCACCCCTCCACTTT
CASSQGGRRARNSPLHF
>-|TRBV9|TRBJ2-7|TRBD1|15
TGTGCCAGCAGCGCCCGACAGGGGGGAACCTACGAGCAGTACTTC
CASSARQGGTYEQYF
>-|TRBV30|TRBJ2-3|-|14
TGTGCCTGGAGTGAGATAATCCCCACAGATACGCAGTATTTT
CAWSEIIPTDTQYF
>-|TRBV6-5|TRBJ1-5|-|14
TGTGCCAGCAGATCCCGGGACACCTATCAGCCCCAGCATTTT
CASRSRDTYQPQHF
>-|TRBV2|TRBJ2-5|TRBD1|12
TGTGCCACCTCGAGGGGGCTGGAGACCCAGTACTTC
CATSRGLETQYF
>-|TRBV20-1|TRBJ1-5|-|16
TGCAGTGCTAGCCTAGTCCGGACCCGTAGCAATCAGCCCCAGCATTTT
CSASLVRTRSNQPQHF
>-|TRBV5-4|TRBJ1-5|-|15
TGTGCCAGCAGCTTTGGGGGTATGGGCAATCAGCCCCAGCATTTT
CASSFGGMGNQPQHF
>-|TRBV15|TRBJ2-5|TRBD2|14
TGTGCCACCAGCAGAGGGACTAGGCAAGAGACCCAGTACTTC
CATSRGTRQETQYF
>-|TRBV12-3/TRBV12-4|TRBJ1-5|-|13
TGTGCCAGCAGTCGGGAAGACAATCAGCCCCAGCATTTT
CASSREDNQPQHF